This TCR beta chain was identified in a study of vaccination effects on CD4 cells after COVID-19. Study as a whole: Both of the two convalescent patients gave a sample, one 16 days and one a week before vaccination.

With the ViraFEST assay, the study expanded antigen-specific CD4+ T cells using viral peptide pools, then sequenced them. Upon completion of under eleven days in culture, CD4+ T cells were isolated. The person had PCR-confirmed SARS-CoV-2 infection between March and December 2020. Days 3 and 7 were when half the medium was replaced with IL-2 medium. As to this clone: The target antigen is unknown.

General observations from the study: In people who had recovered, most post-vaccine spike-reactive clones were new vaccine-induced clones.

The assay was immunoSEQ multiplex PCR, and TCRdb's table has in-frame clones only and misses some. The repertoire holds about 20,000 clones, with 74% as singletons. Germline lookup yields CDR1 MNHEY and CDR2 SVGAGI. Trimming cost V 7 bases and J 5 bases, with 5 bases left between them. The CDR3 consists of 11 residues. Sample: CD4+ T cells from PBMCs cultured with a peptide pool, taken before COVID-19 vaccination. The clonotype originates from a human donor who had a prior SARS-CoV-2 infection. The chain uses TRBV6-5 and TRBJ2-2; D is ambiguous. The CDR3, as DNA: TGTGCCAGCAAAACAACCGGGGAGCTGTTTTTT. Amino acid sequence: CASKTTGELFF.